Listed below are T cell receptor beta chains from one sample, sequenced in a study of blood T cell repertoires in COVID-19. TCRdb's copy holds only in-frame clones and misses some; the assay was immunoSEQ multiplex PCR. Here the sample spans 150,000 to 200,000 clones, approximately 82% being singletons. The sample consisted of PBMCs or T cells enriched from blood (not recorded which). These receptors were collected from a woman in her forties or fifties who had recovered from COVID-19. Both conserved end residues are part of each CDR3. Each record gives: D gene, V gene, CDR3 length, clone size, J gene, CDR3 DNA, CDR3 protein. A D gene is named only where the DNA matches it firmly. The size entry is marked missing in some rows and otherwise reads once, few, many or a size class.

>TRBD1|TRBV5-1|17|few|TRBJ1-4
TGCGCCAGCAGCGCCGGGACAGGAGGTTTAAGTACTGAAAAACTGTTTTTT
CASSAGTGGLSTEKLFF
>TRBD1|TRBV7-2|16|.|TRBJ2-2
TGTGCCAGCAGGAGAAGCACAGGGGGCGAAGCCGGGGAGCTGTTTTTT
CASRRSTGGEAGELFF
>.|TRBV28|13|.|TRBJ1-1
TGTGCCAGCCTACACGGGAAGCACACTGAAGCTTTCTTT
CASLHGKHTEAFF
>.|TRBV28|16|few|TRBJ1-5
TGTGCCAGCAGTTTCGTAGGACTAACTGAAGATCAGCCCCAGCATTTT
CASSFVGLTEDQPQHF
>.|TRBV25-1|15|.|TRBJ2-2
TGTGCCAGCAGTGAATTTGCAGGGGTCGCCGGGGAGCTGTTTTTT
CASSEFAGVAGELFF
>.|TRBV27|13|.|TRBJ2-7
TGTGCCAGCAGTATCCGGACGGGATACGAGCAGTACTTC
CASSIRTGYEQYF
>.|TRBV30|14|.|TRBJ2-3
TGTGCCTGGAGTGTAGACAGATTAGTGGATACGCAGTATTTT
CAWSVDRLVDTQYF
>TRBD1|TRBV3-1/TRBV3-2|14|.|TRBJ2-7
TGTGCCAGCAGTCCAGGGGGCTTTCTCTACGAGCAGTACTTC
CASSPGGFLYEQYF
>TRBD2|TRBV7-6|15|.|TRBJ2-1
TGTGCCAGCAGCTTTGGACTAGCGGGAGAGAATGAGCAGTTCTTC
CASSFGLAGENEQFF
>TRBD1|TRBV5-1|15|.|TRBJ2-2
TGCGCCAGCAGGCCCTGGACAGGGGGAGGCGGGGAGCTGTTTTTT
CASRPWTGGGGELFF
>TRBD2|TRBV6-5|15|.|TRBJ2-7
TGTGCCAGCAGTTACTCATATACTAGCGTCTACGAGCAGTACTTC
CASSYSYTSVYEQYF
>TRBD1|TRBV7-9|15|.|TRBJ2-2
TGTGCCAGCACTCTGGGACAGGGGGACACCGGGGAGCTGTTTTTT
CASTLGQGDTGELFF
>.|TRBV5-1|15|once|TRBJ2-3
TGCGCCAGCAGCCCTCGCGCACCAAGCACAGATACGCAGTATTTT
CASSPRAPSTDTQYF
>.|TRBV10-2|13|.|TRBJ2-1
TGCGCCAGCCTAGGAGAGGCAGGGATTGAGCAGTTCTTC
CASLGEAGIEQFF
>TRBD1|TRBV28|14|few|TRBJ1-5
TGTGCCAGCAGTTCAGGGGGCCTCAATCAGCCCCAGCATTTT
CASSSGGLNQPQHF
>.|TRBV10-3|13|.|TRBJ1-1
TGTGCCATCGCGGGGACGGGGAACACTGAAGCTTTCTTT
CAIAGTGNTEAFF
>.|TRBV5-1|12|.|TRBJ1-4
TGCGCCAGCAGCTTGGGAGGTGAAAAACTGTTTTTT
CASSLGGEKLFF
>.|TRBV12-5|14|.|TRBJ2-3
TGTGCTAGTGGTTCCGCGGGTTTGACAGATACGCAGTATTTT
CASGSAGLTDTQYF